This T cell receptor beta chain was recorded in a study of shared clonotypes between healthy human individuals. Study findings and constraints: Generally, naive subsets came out with larger estimated richness than memory subsets.

The CDR3 length is 17 residues. V was pared by 6 bases and J by 2 bases, with 10 bases of the junction left unmatched. Germline CDR1 SNHLY, CDR2 FYNNEI. Some clones are missing from TCRdb's copy, which holds only in-frame ones; the method was immunoSEQ multiplex PCR. This table has more than 2 million clones, about 95% appearing once. CD45RO-negative, CCR7-positively selected cells formed the naive CD8 fraction, excluding terminally differentiated effector memory CD45RA+ cells. On this clone itself: What it binds is unknown.

The V gene is TRBV2, the J gene TRBJ1-4; 9 bases line up with TRBD1. This clonotype was obtained from a man aged 18-30 years in good health. What was sequenced was naive CD8+ T cells sorted from blood. The CDR3 reads CASRAGQGGLTNEKLFF. Written as DNA, the CDR3 is TGTGCCAGCAGGGCGGGACAGGGAGGGCTCACTAATGAAAAACTGTTTTTT.